This TCR beta chain was obtained from a study of cytotoxic CD8 clonotypes in ibrutinib-treated CLL. Repertoires were generated with immunoSEQ multiplex PCR, while TCRdb's copy carries only in-frame clones and drops some. The data contain some 140,000 clones, 80% to 95% of them seen just once; the ten biggest clones take up under 14%. Overall study findings and caveats: Different sampling times were used for sustained-remission and progressing patients. Baseline levels were approached again at progression, after clonality had risen at ibrutinib response.

A word on this clone: Its antigen is as yet unknown. The sample has other DNA sequences that encode this CDR3 too.

Germline values: CDR1 SGDLS, CDR2 YYNGEE. The CDR3 loop spans 12 amino acids. V was cut by 2 bases and J by 7 bases, with 6 bases left in between. This clonotype was obtained from a human donor with chronic lymphocytic leukemia. The chain links TRBV9 to TRBJ2-2; D unclear. The source was PBMCs, collected after 12 months of ibrutinib treatment. CDR3 loop: CASSVRGGELFF. The CDR3 DNA sequence: TGTGCCAGCAGCGTTCGTGGCGGGGAGCTGTTTTTT.